In this sample, the clone carrying this TCR beta chain turned up many times. This entry is derived from a study of identical twins. The CDR3 runs to 15 residues. V trimming: 0 bases; J trimming: 5 bases; junction bases outside the gene matches: 4. The germline CDR1 and CDR2 sequences are SGHRS and YFSETQ. It was template switching that added a universal primer site, and there were unique molecular identifiers on the cDNA. TCRdb re-called the 5' RACE reads with MiXCR, one entry per CDR3 protein. Altogether fewer than 900,000 distinct CDR3 sequences are present, around 20% being singletons, with the ten largest covering around 4.4%. This same sample was also part of a study on T cells expressing NK-cell markers. As reported in that work: Sorted CD3+CD56-NKG2C+, CD3+CD56+NKG2C- and CD3+CD56+NKG2C+ T cells were the source of the TCR beta repertoires. With respect to HCMV, most of the eight sequenced donors were seropositive, and one was seronegative. The study did not resolve the HCMV specificity of expanded NKG2C+ T cell clones.

This chain joins TRBV5-1 and TRBJ1-5; TRBD1 agrees at 8 bases. What was sequenced was PBMCs. The clonotype was recovered from a woman aged 18-29 years in good health. CDR3 protein: CASSLDRGSDQPQHF. The CDR3 nucleotides are TGCGCCAGCAGCTTGGACAGGGGGTCGGATCAGCCCCAGCATTTT.